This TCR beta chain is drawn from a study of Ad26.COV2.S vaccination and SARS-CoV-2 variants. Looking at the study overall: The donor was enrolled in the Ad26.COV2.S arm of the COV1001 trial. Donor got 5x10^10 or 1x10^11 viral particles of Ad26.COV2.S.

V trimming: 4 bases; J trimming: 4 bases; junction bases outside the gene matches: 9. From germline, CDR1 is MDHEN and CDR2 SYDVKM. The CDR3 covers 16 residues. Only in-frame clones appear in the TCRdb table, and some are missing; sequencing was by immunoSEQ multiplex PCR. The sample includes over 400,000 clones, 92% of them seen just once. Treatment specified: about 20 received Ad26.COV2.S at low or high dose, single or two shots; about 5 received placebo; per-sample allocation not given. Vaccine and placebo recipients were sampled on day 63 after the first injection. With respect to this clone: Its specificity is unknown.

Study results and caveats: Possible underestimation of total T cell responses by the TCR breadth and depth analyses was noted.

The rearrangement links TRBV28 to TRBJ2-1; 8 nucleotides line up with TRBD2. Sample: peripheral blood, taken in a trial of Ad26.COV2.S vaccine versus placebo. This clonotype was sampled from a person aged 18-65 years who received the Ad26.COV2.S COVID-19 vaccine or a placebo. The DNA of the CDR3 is TGTGCCAGCAGTTCCGCCGGGGGGGTGGGATACAATGAGCAGTTCTTC. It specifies CASSSAGGVGYNEQFF.